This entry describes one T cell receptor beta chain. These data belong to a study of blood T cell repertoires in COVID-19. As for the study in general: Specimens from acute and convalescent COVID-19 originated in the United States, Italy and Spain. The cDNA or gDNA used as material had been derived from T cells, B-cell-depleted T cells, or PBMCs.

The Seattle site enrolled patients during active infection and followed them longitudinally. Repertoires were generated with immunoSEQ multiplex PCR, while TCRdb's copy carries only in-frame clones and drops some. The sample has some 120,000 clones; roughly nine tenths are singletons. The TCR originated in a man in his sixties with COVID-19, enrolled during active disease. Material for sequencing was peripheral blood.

The CDR3 reads CASSSGLAGAYEQYF. As DNA, the CDR3 is TGTGCCAGCAGTTCGGGACTAGCGGGAGCTTACGAGCAGTACTTC. The V gene is TRBV6-5, the J gene TRBJ2-7; TRBD2 matches 14 bases. CDR3 length: 15 amino acids. The germline gives CDR1 MNHEY, CDR2 SVGAGI. The V gene end was trimmed by 4 bases and the J gene end by 4 bases; junction bases not matched to a gene: 3.